This TCR beta chain was recorded in a study of shared clonotypes between healthy human individuals. The study's findings and limits: Genetic and exposure-history diversity was limited by the few donors. The authors sampled blood alone, and tissue repertoires likely differ. When compared with the clonotypes that were shared by all four sorted-subset donors, the non-shared clonotypes turned out to have lower generation probabilities.

Original handling: ImmunoSEQ sequences covered only the junction and lacked quality scores; filtering therefore differed. Profiled with immunoSEQ multiplex PCR; TCRdb holds only in-frame clones, not every one. V and J calls and clone size are given by that table; D and trimming were obtained from the DNA. Among some 2,100,000 clones, 95% were seen once, and the ten largest hold roughly 0.13%. The CDR3 sequence is 12 residues long. Germline values: CDR1 SGHTA, CDR2 FQGNSA. The germline V and J ends were trimmed by 5 bases and 4 bases, with 8 bases remaining between them. Notes on this clone: Its specificity is unknown.

The V and J genes are TRBV7-2 and TRBJ2-5; the D is unclear. Sequenced: naive CD4+ T cells sorted from blood. The subset here: CD45RA+ positively selected. This sequence originates from a man between 18 and 35 years old in good health. This chain's CDR3 is CASSGSRETQYF. The CDR3 region has the DNA TGTGCCAGCAGCGGTAGTAGAGAGACCCAGTACTTC.